Included here is one T cell receptor (beta chain) sequence, with context. Unique molecular identifiers were used to barcode this TCRbeta library. TCRdb reanalysed the PCR reads using MiXCR and keeps one entry per CDR3 protein. The sample lists hundreds of thousands of distinct CDR3 sequences; about a tenth were seen once. This specimen belongs to a study of T-cell reconstitution after alpha-beta-depleted transplantation in children. The germline gives CDR1 KGHDR, CDR2 SFDVKD. The CDR3 contains 17 residues. The ends lost 4 bases at V and 7 bases at J; junction bases unmatched: 15. This sequence originates from a human donor who donated a stem cell graft to a child with acute lymphoblastic leukemia. The specimen was PBMCs from the stem cell graft donor, collected from the stem cell graft. V gene TRBV24-1 combines with J gene TRBJ2-5, with 9 nucleotides matching TRBD1. CDR3 in amino acids: CATSDSVATGGSVTQYF. The CDR3 coding sequence is TGTGCCACCAGTGACTCCGTGGCGACAGGGGGATCTGTGACCCAGTACTTC.